Listed below are T cell receptor beta chains from one sample, sequenced in a study of vaccination effects on CD4 cells after COVID-19. The repertoire was sequenced with immunoSEQ multiplex PCR; TCRdb's copy has only in-frame clones and lacks some. In the table there are under 70,000 clones, 65% to 80% of which are singletons. No antigen has been assigned to these receptors. The source material was CD4+ T cells from PBMCs cultured with HIV peptides, sampled before COVID-19 vaccination. The receptors originated from a human donor who had a prior SARS-CoV-2 infection. CDR3s include the opening cysteine and the closing phenylalanine or tryptophan. Fields, in order: J gene, clone size, V gene, D gene, CDR3 protein, CDR3 DNA. The D gene is left open where the match is weak. Clone sizes are given selectively: once, few, many, or a class where the clone is expanded.

J: TRBJ1-2; size: NA; V: TRBV2; D: NA; CDR3: CASSVGLNYGYTF; DNA: TGTGCCAGCAGCGTTGGACTGAACTATGGCTACACCTTC
J: TRBJ2-2; size: NA; V: TRBV15; D: NA; CDR3: CATSLGGNTGELFF; DNA: TGTGCCACCAGCCTCGGAGGTAACACCGGGGAGCTGTTTTTT
J: TRBJ2-7; size: NA; V: TRBV21-1; D: NA; CDR3: CASSAIECRDGDNEQYF; DNA: TGTGCCAGCAGTGCCATCGAATGCCGGGACGGCGACAACGAGCAGTACTTC
J: TRBJ1-1; size: NA; V: TRBV7-9; D: NA; CDR3: CASSLGSNTEAFF; DNA: TGTGCCAGCAGCTTAGGGTCGAACACTGAAGCTTTCTTT
J: TRBJ2-5; size: NA; V: TRBV15; D: NA; CDR3: CATSRQTGGAGVGETQYF; DNA: TGTGCCACCAGCAGACAGACAGGGGGAGCGGGGGTGGGAGAGACCCAGTACTTC
J: TRBJ2-5; size: few; V: TRBV5-1; D: TRBD2; CDR3: CASSLLAGGPSGETQYF; DNA: TGCGCCAGCAGCTTGTTGGCGGGAGGGCCGAGTGGAGAGACCCAGTACTTC
J: TRBJ1-6; size: few; V: TRBV5-4; D: NA; CDR3: CASGRGGLGSPLHF; DNA: TGTGCCAGCGGGCGTGGAGGGTTAGGATCACCCCTCCACTTT
J: TRBJ2-1; size: NA; V: TRBV24-1; D: TRBD2; CDR3: CATSDDSGPIDNEQFF; DNA: TGTGCCACCAGTGACGATAGCGGGCCCATTGACAATGAGCAGTTCTTC
J: TRBJ2-3; size: NA; V: TRBV5-1; D: NA; CDR3: CASSLLGGEDTQYF; DNA: TGCGCCAGCAGCTTGCTAGGGGGGGAGGATACGCAGTATTTT
J: TRBJ1-2; size: few; V: TRBV11-2; D: NA; CDR3: CASSLRRDSASMGNYGYTF; DNA: TGTGCCAGCAGCTTAAGGAGGGATTCCGCATCGATGGGAAACTATGGCTACACCTTC
J: TRBJ2-5; size: NA; V: TRBV7-9; D: TRBD2; CDR3: CASSLLGGRGETQYF; DNA: TGTGCCAGCAGCTTGTTGGGCGGGAGAGGAGAGACCCAGTACTTC
J: TRBJ2-7; size: NA; V: TRBV24-1; D: NA; CDR3: CATSDFRGEQYF; DNA: TGTGCCACCAGTGATTTTCGAGGGGAGCAGTACTTC
J: TRBJ1-1; size: NA; V: TRBV7-2; D: TRBD1; CDR3: CASSMDRVRGTEAFF; DNA: TGTGCCAGCAGCATGGACAGGGTGCGGGGGACTGAAGCTTTCTTT
J: TRBJ2-1; size: NA; V: TRBV5-4; D: NA; CDR3: CASSLWDSYEQFF; DNA: TGTGCCAGCAGCTTGTGGGACTCCTATGAGCAGTTCTTC
J: TRBJ2-3; size: NA; V: TRBV7-3; D: NA; CDR3: CASSMDYPDTQYF; DNA: TGTGCCAGCAGCATGGACTACCCCGATACGCAGTATTTT
J: TRBJ2-2; size: NA; V: TRBV5-6; D: NA; CDR3: CASSLWILRTGELFF; DNA: TGTGCCAGCAGCTTGTGGATTCTTCGTACCGGGGAGCTGTTTTTT
J: TRBJ2-1; size: NA; V: TRBV5-1; D: TRBD2; CDR3: CASSWGTSGNEQFF; DNA: TGCGCCAGCAGCTGGGGGACTAGCGGGAATGAGCAGTTCTTC
J: TRBJ2-3; size: NA; V: TRBV12-3/TRBV12-4; D: NA; CDR3: CASSLSGADTQYF; DNA: TGTGCCAGCAGTTTATCCGGGGCAGATACGCAGTATTTT
J: TRBJ2-1; size: NA; V: TRBV7-9; D: NA; CDR3: CASSLDQREQFF; DNA: TGTGCCAGCAGCTTAGACCAGCGTGAGCAGTTCTTC
J: TRBJ2-3; size: NA; V: TRBV5-1; D: TRBD2; CDR3: CASSLGVGGPFPDTQYF; DNA: TGCGCCAGCAGCTTGGGAGTGGGAGGGCCCTTCCCAGATACGCAGTATTTT
J: TRBJ2-7; size: NA; V: TRBV6-2/TRBV6-3; D: TRBD2; CDR3: CASSYFSEIAGGLPYEQYF; DNA: TGTGCCAGCAGTTATTTTTCGGAAATAGCGGGAGGGCTTCCCTACGAGCAGTACTTC
J: TRBJ1-2; size: NA; V: TRBV18; D: NA; CDR3: CASSPVPGQEGYTF; DNA: TGTGCCAGCTCACCGGTACCGGGACAAGAGGGCTACACCTTC
J: TRBJ1-5; size: NA; V: TRBV7-8; D: NA; CDR3: CASSLDRFRKEPQHF; DNA: TGTGCCAGCAGCCTAGACAGGTTTCGGAAGGAGCCCCAGCATTTT
J: TRBJ1-2; size: NA; V: TRBV5-5; D: TRBD1; CDR3: CASSIRTGDYGYTF; DNA: TGTGCCAGCAGCATAAGGACAGGGGACTATGGCTACACCTTC
J: TRBJ2-7; size: NA; V: TRBV18; D: NA; CDR3: CASSPRSSSYEQYF; DNA: TGTGCCAGCTCACCAAGATCTAGCTCCTACGAGCAGTACTTC
J: TRBJ1-2; size: NA; V: TRBV3-1/TRBV3-2; D: NA; CDR3: CASSQGGIGGYTF; DNA: TGTGCCAGCAGCCAGGGTGGCATAGGAGGCTACACCTTC
J: TRBJ2-2; size: NA; V: TRBV9; D: NA; CDR3: CASSMQVGVTGELFF; DNA: TGTGCCAGCAGCATGCAGGTTGGGGTCACCGGGGAGCTGTTTTTT
J: TRBJ2-7; size: NA; V: TRBV9; D: TRBD1; CDR3: CASSVAGTGALYEQYF; DNA: TGTGCCAGCAGCGTAGCCGGGACAGGGGCCTTATACGAGCAGTACTTC
J: TRBJ2-3; size: NA; V: TRBV29-1; D: TRBD2; CDR3: CSVLGGRAVDTQYF; DNA: TGCAGCGTTTTGGGCGGGAGGGCGGTAGATACGCAGTATTTT
J: TRBJ2-1; size: NA; V: TRBV9; D: TRBD2; CDR3: CASSVQISGGAYNEQFF; DNA: TGTGCCAGCAGCGTACAGATTAGCGGGGGAGCCTACAATGAGCAGTTCTTC
J: TRBJ1-2; size: NA; V: TRBV15; D: NA; CDR3: CATSRDLTASGYTF; DNA: TGTGCCACCAGCAGAGATCTTACAGCCTCTGGCTACACCTTC
J: TRBJ1-3; size: NA; V: TRBV5-5; D: NA; CDR3: CASSLTGPRSSGNTIYF; DNA: TGTGCCAGCAGCTTGACGGGGCCGCGTTCCTCTGGAAACACCATATATTTT
J: TRBJ1-1; size: NA; V: TRBV27; D: NA; CDR3: CASSLYSDRMNTEAFF; DNA: TGTGCCAGCAGTTTATACAGCGACAGAATGAACACTGAAGCTTTCTTT
J: TRBJ1-6; size: once; V: TRBV6-5; D: NA; CDR3: CASMEGLDSPLHF; DNA: TGTGCCAGCATGGAGGGCTTGGATTCACCCCTCCACTTT
J: TRBJ2-5; size: NA; V: TRBV4-1; D: NA; CDR3: CASSPVGRRGQETQYF; DNA: TGCGCCAGCAGTCCGGTAGGCAGGAGGGGACAAGAGACCCAGTACTTC
J: TRBJ1-5; size: few; V: TRBV6-6; D: NA; CDR3: CASTEPDSVNQPQHF; DNA: TGTGCCAGCACCGAACCCGACAGTGTCAATCAGCCCCAGCATTTT
J: TRBJ1-2; size: NA; V: TRBV6-5; D: TRBD1; CDR3: CASSRDRGFYGYTF; DNA: TGTGCCAGCAGTCGAGACAGGGGGTTTTATGGCTACACCTTC
J: TRBJ2-7; size: NA; V: TRBV5-1; D: TRBD2; CDR3: CASSLAAGGVEVYEQYF; DNA: TGCGCCAGCAGCTTGGCCGCGGGGGGGGTGGAGGTCTACGAGCAGTACTTC
J: TRBJ2-7; size: once; V: TRBV7-2; D: TRBD2; CDR3: CASSSLAGEQYF; DNA: TGTGCCAGCAGTTCTTTAGCGGGGGAGCAGTACTTC
J: TRBJ2-5; size: once; V: TRBV24-1; D: NA; CDR3: CATSVGGAGQETQYF; DNA: TGTGCCACCAGTGTAGGAGGCGCCGGCCAAGAGACCCAGTACTTC
J: TRBJ1-3; size: NA; V: TRBV2; D: NA; CDR3: CASSDSGTGNTIYF; DNA: TGTGCCAGCAGTGACTCAGGGACTGGAAACACCATATATTTT
J: TRBJ1-1; size: NA; V: TRBV11-3; D: NA; CDR3: CASSLGRETIEAFF; DNA: TGTGCCAGCAGCTTGGGCAGGGAGACAATTGAAGCTTTCTTT
J: TRBJ1-2; size: NA; V: TRBV5-1; D: NA; CDR3: CASSITQGGDYTF; DNA: TGCGCCAGCAGCATCACACAGGGAGGCGACTACACCTTC
J: TRBJ2-3; size: few; V: TRBV12-3/TRBV12-4; D: NA; CDR3: CASVRGYEDTQYF; DNA: TGTGCCAGCGTACGAGGGTATGAAGATACGCAGTATTTT
J: TRBJ2-7; size: NA; V: TRBV7-8; D: NA; CDR3: CASSLDRSYEQYF; DNA: TGTGCCAGCAGCTTAGACAGGAGCTACGAGCAGTACTTC
J: TRBJ2-5; size: NA; V: TRBV5-1; D: NA; CDR3: CASNRAAQETQYF; DNA: TGCGCCAGCAATAGGGCAGCTCAAGAGACCCAGTACTTC
J: TRBJ1-6; size: NA; V: TRBV7-6; D: TRBD1; CDR3: CASSLTAGDRGGSPLHF; DNA: TGTGCCAGCAGCTTAACAGCTGGCGACAGGGGTGGATCACCCCTCCACTTT
J: TRBJ2-1; size: NA; V: TRBV2; D: TRBD2; CDR3: CASRLGRTSGNNEQFF; DNA: TGTGCCAGCAGATTGGGCCGGACTAGCGGTAACAATGAGCAGTTCTTC
J: TRBJ2-7; size: NA; V: TRBV9; D: NA; CDR3: CASSPIGTFYEQYF; DNA: TGTGCCAGCAGCCCTATCGGGACGTTCTACGAGCAGTACTTC
J: TRBJ2-1; size: NA; V: TRBV5-1; D: NA; CDR3: CASRMQAAGEQFF; DNA: TGCGCCAGCAGGATGCAAGCTGCTGGGGAGCAGTTCTTC
J: TRBJ1-5; size: NA; V: TRBV7-3; D: NA; CDR3: CAKYFRGCNQPQHF; DNA: TGTGCCAAGTACTTCAGAGGGTGCAATCAGCCCCAGCATTTT
J: TRBJ2-1; size: NA; V: TRBV2; D: TRBD2; CDR3: CATRTSGRIYNEQFF; DNA: TGTGCCACCAGGACTAGCGGGAGAATCTACAATGAGCAGTTCTTC
J: TRBJ2-3; size: NA; V: TRBV7-8; D: NA; CDR3: CASSVQGPDTQYF; DNA: TGTGCCAGCAGCGTGCAGGGGCCAGATACGCAGTATTTT
J: TRBJ1-2; size: once; V: TRBV7-2; D: TRBD1; CDR3: CASSLSEGQTYGYTF; DNA: TGTGCCAGCAGCTTATCGGAGGGACAGACCTATGGCTACACCTTC
J: TRBJ2-5; size: NA; V: TRBV15; D: TRBD1; CDR3: CATSRVRTGGETQYF; DNA: TGTGCCACCAGCAGAGTAAGGACAGGCGGCGAGACCCAGTACTTC
J: TRBJ2-3; size: NA; V: TRBV5-1; D: NA; CDR3: CASSFTGSTDTQYF; DNA: TGCGCCAGCAGCTTTACAGGAAGCACAGATACGCAGTATTTT
J: TRBJ2-3; size: NA; V: TRBV6-1; D: NA; CDR3: CASSELGFTDTQYF; DNA: TGTGCCAGCAGTGAACTTGGGTTCACAGATACGCAGTATTTT
J: TRBJ2-7; size: NA; V: TRBV5-1; D: NA; CDR3: CASSLVSGLPYEQYF; DNA: TGCGCCAGCAGCTTGGTCTCCGGCTTACCCTACGAGCAGTACTTC
J: TRBJ2-1; size: NA; V: TRBV3-1/TRBV3-2; D: TRBD2; CDR3: CASSQEWASGEYNEQFF; DNA: TGTGCCAGCAGCCAAGAGTGGGCTAGCGGGGAGTACAATGAGCAGTTCTTC